These 6 T cell receptor beta chains came from one sample sequenced in a study of blood T cell repertoires in COVID-19. Clones were sequenced by immunoSEQ multiplex PCR, and TCRdb holds only the in-frame ones, with some missing. The table records 130,000 or so clones, approximately 84% of them present only once. The specimen was peripheral blood. All receptors come from a woman older than 75 with acute or convalescent COVID-19.

The V and J genes are TRBV25-1 and TRBJ1-2; D is possibly TRBD1 (5 bases). Looked up from germline, CDR1 is MGHDK and CDR2 is SYGVNS. This CDR3 region has 16 residues. Trimming shortened V by 2 bases and J by 4 bases, and 17 bases separated the two germline ends. CDR3 DNA: TGTGCCAGCAGTGAACCGGGTGTGGGGGGTGGCTATGGCTACACCTTC. This sequence encodes CASSEPGVGGGYGYTF.

This rearrangement joins TRBV4-3 to TRBJ1-6; the D gene is possibly TRBD1 (5 bases). The V and J ends lost 5 bases and 5 bases respectively, with 10 bases between them. CDR1 LGHNA and CDR2 YSLEER come from the germline V gene. The CDR3 spans 14 residues. CDR3 loop: CASSYGGDNSPLHF. The CDR3 nucleotides are TGCGCCAGCAGCTATGGAGGGGATAATTCACCCCTCCACTTT.

V is TRBV4-1 and J is TRBJ2-5; TRBD1 agrees at 8 bases. This CDR3 spans 18 amino acids. In germline, CDR1 is MGHRA, CDR2 YSYEKL. Trimming took 1 base from V and 4 from J; bases not matched to a gene: 14. CDR3: CASSQAYNQGAIRETQYF. The CDR3 nucleotides read TGCGCCAGCAGCCAAGCATACAACCAGGGGGCAATAAGAGAGACCCAGTACTTC.

The chain employs TRBV6-5 and TRBJ2-4; tentative D call: TRBD2 (6 bases). The germline V and J ends were trimmed by 0 bases and 4 bases, with 10 bases remaining between them. The germline V gene has CDR1 MNHEY and CDR2 SVGAGI. CDR3 length: 15 residues. The CDR3 sequence: CASSYSSAGKNIQYF. CDR3 nucleotides: TGTGCCAGCAGTTACTCGAGCGCGGGGAAAAACATTCAGTACTTC.

A note on this clone: Compared with germline, one end of the junction differs, possibly owing to a read error. The V call is TRBV11-2, the J call TRBJ1-2; TRBD1 agrees at 9 bases. Per the germline V gene, CDR1 is SGHAT and CDR2 is FQNNGV. The CDR3 is 16 residues long. CDR3: CANSLARPGQGYGYTF. The CDR3 region has the DNA TGTGCCAACAGCTTAGCACGTCCGGGACAGGGCTATGGCTACACCTTC.

The CDR3 DNA reads as TGTGCCAGCAGCCCGCGTCCCGGGACTTTTAACTATGGCTACACCTTC. It yields the protein CASSPRPGTFNYGYTF. The chain uses TRBV9 and TRBJ1-2, with a tentative D call TRBD1 (5 bases). Germline CDR1 and CDR2: SGDLS and YYNGEE. Trimming took off 4 bases at V and 1 base at J, with 17 bases between the two ends. This CDR3 spans 16 amino acids.